These 31 T cell receptor beta chains came from one sample sequenced in a study of radiotherapy plus CTLA-4 blockade in lung cancer. Using immunoSEQ multiplex PCR, the repertoire was profiled, and TCRdb retains in-frame clones only, with some absent. The sample records tens of thousands of clones, approximately 82% being singletons. The input for sequencing was peripheral blood, taken from a patient treated with radiotherapy plus ipilimumab. These receptors all come from a human donor with non-small cell lung cancer who had stable disease on radiotherapy plus ipilimumab.

The rearrangement joins TRBV5-1 to TRBJ2-2, with D perhaps assigned TRBD1 or TRBD2 (6 bases each). Germline CDR1 is SGHRS and CDR2 is YFSETQ. This CDR3 is built from 15 residues. V gave up 0 bases and J gave up 5 bases, with 11 bases separating them. As DNA, the CDR3 is TGCGCCAGCAGCTTGGACAGGGCGGGAACCGGGGAGCTGTTTTTT. This encodes CASSLDRAGTGELFF.

The V and J genes are TRBV28 and TRBJ2-7, with D possibly TRBD2 on 5 matching bases. The CDR3 is 13 residues long. Germline V lookup: CDR1 MDHEN, CDR2 SYDVKM. V dropped 4 bases and J dropped 7 bases, with 14 bases sitting between them. The CDR3 nucleotides read TGTGCCAGCAGTTACAGCGGTTTGAGGGAGCAGTACGTC. This translates into CASSYSGLREQYV.

This clone was seen more than once but under ten times. The CDR3 loop reads CASSDGPGYEQYV. The CDR3 DNA reads TGTGCCAGCAGTGATGGGCCAGGCTACGAGCAGTACGTC. V is TRBV6-1 and J is TRBJ2-7; D is uncertain. Germline CDR1 reads MNHNS; CDR2 reads SASEGT. The ends were cut back, 3 bases at V and 3 bases at J, with 9 bases in the middle. This CDR3 contains 13 residues.

V usage is TRBV7-3 and J usage is TRBJ1-2, with D possibly TRBD1 on 5 matching bases. V lost 3 bases and J 6 bases, leaving 11 bases between the germline ends. The CDR3 totals 13 residues. CDR1 and CDR2 from the germline V gene are SGHTA and FQGTGA. This CDR3 is CASSFTQAHGYTF. CDR3 sequence (DNA): TGTGCCAGCAGCTTTACACAGGCACATGGCTACACCTTC.

A remark on this clone: Other DNA sequences in this specimen translate into the identical CDR3. The chain links TRBV14 to TRBJ1-2; possibly TRBD1 for D (6 bases). Looked up from germline, CDR1 is SGHDN and CDR2 is FVKESK. V lost 4 bases, J lost 8 bases, and 11 bases lay in between. The CDR3 contains 12 residues. As DNA, the CDR3 is TGTGCCAGCAGCCGGGACACTTGGGGCTACACCTTC. It encodes CASSRDTWGYTF.

The chain couples TRBV4-2 to TRBJ1-4, with D possibly matching TRBD1 (5 bases). Germline CDR1 reads LGHNA; CDR2 reads YNFKEQ. This CDR3 contains 17 residues. Trimming cost V 0 bases and J 8 bases, with 19 bases left between them. DNA for the CDR3: TGTGCCAGCAGCCAAGAGTTTCAGGGCCTGAAGGAAGAAAAACTGTTTTTT. This translates into CASSQEFQGLKEEKLFF.

The chain's CDR3 is CASSSRSLDTEAFF. In DNA, the CDR3 is TGTGCCAGCAGCTCCCGCTCGCTGGACACTGAAGCTTTCTTT. The rearrangement uses TRBV7-9 and TRBJ1-1; no clear D. Trimming left V 4 bases short and J 3 bases short, with 12 bases between. The CDR3 spans 14 residues. Germline assignment: CDR1 SEHNR and CDR2 FQNEAQ (reference sequence).

The chain uses TRBV2 and TRBJ1-5; tentatively, D is TRBD1 (5 bases). This CDR3 is built from 15 residues. Germline V gene data show CDR1 as SNHLY and CDR2 as FYNNEI. V was trimmed by 2 bases and J by 5 bases, leaving 13 bases between them. DNA of the CDR3: TGTGCCAGCAGTGAAATGAGACAGTACGATCAGCCCCAGCATTTT. Protein: CASSEMRQYDQPQHF.

Here the CDR3 DNA reads TGTGCCAGCAGTTCGACAGGAGAGTACACCGGGGAGCTGTTTTTT. Amino acids: CASSSTGEYTGELFF. The V call is TRBV28, the J call TRBJ2-2, with D tentatively TRBD1 (6 bases). The germline V gene has CDR1 MDHEN and CDR2 SYDVKM. The CDR3 runs 15 residues. V was clipped by 4 bases and J by 3 bases, with 12 bases between them.

This clone was counted between two and nine times. This rearrangement joins TRBV10-3 to TRBJ1-1; TRBD1 might be the D (5 bases). Trimming pared 6 bases from V and 4 bases from J, leaving 9 bases between. Germline CDR1 ENHRY, CDR2 SYGVKD. The length of the CDR3 is 12 residues. CDR3 in DNA: TGTGCCATCAGGCACCAGGGCACTGAAGCTTTCTTT. It is translated as CAIRHQGTEAFF.

The rearrangement joins TRBV10-3 to TRBJ1-5; TRBD1 matches 8 bases. Germline-derived CDR1 and CDR2 are ENHRY and SYGVKD. Trimming removed 10 bases from V and 5 bases from J; junction bases left unmatched: 4. This CDR3 contains 12 residues. CDR3 region: CATQGADQPQHF. The CDR3 bases are TGTGCCACCCAGGGGGCTGATCAGCCCCAGCATTTT.

V and J are TRBV1 and TRBJ1-3; the tabulated D call, TRBD1, remains unverified against the DNA. TRBV1 counts as a pseudogene. The CDR3 length is 21 residues. The CDR3 protein is CTSSQSILQGFVSGGGNTIYF. In DNA form, the CDR3 reads TGCACCAGCAGCCAATCCATCCTACAGGGGTTTGTCTCCGGGGGTGGAAACACCATATATTTT.

The chain links TRBV5-4 to TRBJ2-1; unclear D gene. Germline CDR1 is SGHNT and CDR2 is YYREEE (reference sequence). This CDR3 is built from 16 residues. Trimming cost V 0 bases and J 7 bases, with 17 bases left between them. CDR3: CASSLAQQTAKNEQFF. The DNA for the CDR3 is TGTGCCAGCAGCTTGGCCCAACAAACTGCTAAAAATGAGCAGTTCTTC.

The chain combines TRBV7-2 with TRBJ1-4; D perhaps matches TRBD1 (6 bases). V lost 1 base and J 8 bases, leaving 20 bases between the germline ends. The germline V gene encodes CDR1 SGHTA and CDR2 FQGNSA. The CDR3 sequence is 17 residues long. The CDR3 protein is CASSLVPLTGKGEKLFF. In DNA, the CDR3 is TGTGCCAGCAGCTTAGTCCCCCTCACAGGGAAGGGAGAAAAACTGTTTTTT. Looking up the rest from reference TRBV7-2 and TRBJ1-4 gives the full variable domain: GAGVSQSPSNKVTEKGKDVELRCDPISGHTALYWYRQSLGQGLEFLIYFQGNSAPDKSGLPSDRFSAERTGGSVSTLTIQRTQQEDSAVYLCASSLVPLTGKGEKLFFGSGTQLSVL.

The genes are TRBV7-3 and TRBJ1-5; the match to TRBD1 covers 9 bases. Looked up from germline, CDR1 is SGHTA and CDR2 is FQGTGA. V dropped 5 bases and J dropped 8; count of bases not matched to a gene: 4. This CDR3 region has 13 residues. CDR3 residues: CASSIRDREPQHF. The CDR3 region has the DNA TGTGCCAGCAGCATACGGGACAGGGAGCCCCAGCATTTT.

The gene calls are TRBV29-1 and TRBJ2-2; 8 bases are a match to TRBD1. From germline, CDR1 is SQVTM and CDR2 ANQGSEA. The CDR3 runs to 14 residues. The trim removed 6 bases at V and 5 bases at J, leaving 8 bases unmatched. CDR3 protein: CSVHDRGGTGELFF. The CDR3 DNA follows: TGCAGCGTCCACGACAGGGGAGGAACCGGGGAGCTGTTTTTT.

CDR3 amino acids: CASSVDGGRSNEKLFF. The CDR3 bases are TGTGCCAGCAGCGTAGACGGGGGCAGATCAAATGAAAAACTGTTTTTT. The V gene is TRBV9, the J gene TRBJ1-4; TRBD1 might be the D (6 bases). V was pared by 0 bases and J by 5 bases, with 14 bases between. CDR1 is SGDLS, CDR2 YYNGEE, per germline. The CDR3 runs 16 residues.

The V gene is TRBV7-2, the J gene TRBJ2-7; D gene uncertain. In germline, CDR1 is SGHTA, CDR2 FQGNSA. The CDR3 is 14 residues long. V was shortened by 1 base and J by 2 bases, with 9 bases between the two germline ends. CDR3 coding DNA: TGTGCCAGCAGCTTAGGACACCGCACCTACGAGCAGTACTTC. Its protein product is CASSLGHRTYEQYF.

This chain uses TRBV2 with TRBJ1-5; D gene uncertain. Germline CDR1 SNHLY, CDR2 FYNNEI. The germline V and J ends were trimmed by 4 bases and 3 bases, with 10 bases remaining between them. CDR3 length equals 14 residues. The CDR3 sequence: CASSVGRYNQPQHF. In DNA form, the CDR3 reads TGTGCCAGCAGTGTGGGGAGATACAATCAGCCCCAGCATTTT.

V is TRBV18 and J is TRBJ1-2; 8 bases are shared with TRBD1. Germline CDR1 reads KGHSH; CDR2 reads LQKENI. The V and J ends lost 6 bases and 6 bases, in that order; junction bases with no gene match: 6. The CDR3 is made up of 13 amino acids. The CDR3 DNA follows: TGTGCCAGCTCTCGACAGGGGAGCAATGGCTACACCTTC. It codes for CASSRQGSNGYTF.

The CDR3 is CASSIQTGDPEAFF. CDR3 coding DNA: TGCGCCAGCAGCATCCAGACAGGGGATCCGGAAGCTTTCTTT. The chain has TRBV4-3 and TRBJ1-1, with 8 bases aligning to TRBD1. V gave up 5 bases and J gave up 8 bases; unmatched junction bases: 10. This CDR3 is 14 amino acids long. CDR1 is LGHNA and CDR2 is YSLEER in the germline V gene.

This clone has only one observation. One end of the junction does not line up with germline, which may come from a read error. The same CDR3 also results from other DNA sequences found in this sample. The chain uses TRBV6-1 and TRBJ2-7; 7 bases map to TRBD1. CDR3 size: 14 residues. Germline V CDR1 and CDR2: MNHNS, SASEGT. CDR3 sequence: CASSPGQVNYEQYF. The CDR3 nucleotides are TGTGCCAGCAGTCCTGGACAGGTGAACTACGAACAGTACTTC.

This chain uses TRBV10-1 with TRBJ1-3; D gene unclear. V lost 3 bases to trimming and J lost 0 bases, with 6 bases between them. The CDR3 runs 14 residues. Germline loops: CDR1 WNHNN, CDR2 SYGVQD (reference sequence). This chain's CDR3 is CASSESGSGNTIYF. In DNA, the CDR3 is TGCGCCAGCAGTGAAAGCGGCTCTGGAAACACCATATATTTT.

The chain combines TRBV2 with TRBJ1-1; TRBD1 agrees at 11 bases. With 3 bases clipped from V and 2 bases from J, the junction kept 5 bases outside the gene matches. The length of the CDR3 is 16 residues. Germline V CDR1 and CDR2: SNHLY, FYNNEI. The DNA of the CDR3 is TGTGCCAGCAGTGAGCGGGACAGGGGGGTCAACACTGAAGCTTTCTTT. This translates into CASSERDRGVNTEAFF.

The chain carries TRBV29-1 and TRBJ1-2; 8 bases are shared with TRBD1. The trim removed 6 bases at V and 3 bases at J, leaving 9 bases unmatched. CDR3 size: 14 residues. Germline V gene sequence: CDR1 SQVTM, CDR2 ANQGSEA. The CDR3 region has the DNA TGCAGCGTAGGGGACAGGCGACGGGACTATGGCTACACCTTC. Its protein is CSVGDRRRDYGYTF.

This clone was seen once. The chain couples TRBV7-2 to TRBJ1-2; D remains ambiguous. V lost 2 bases and J 8 bases, leaving 9 bases between the germline ends. There are 12 residues in the CDR3. Germline CDR1 is SGHTA and CDR2 is FQGNSA. This CDR3 is CASSLFDPGYTF. The CDR3 nucleotides read TGTGCCAGCAGCTTATTTGACCCCGGCTACACCTTC.

This clone has just a few counts. The chain recombines TRBV27 with TRBJ1-1; D perhaps matches TRBD1 (5 bases). Germline CDR1 MNHEY, CDR2 SMNVEV (reference sequence). The CDR3 is 19 amino acids. The ends were cut back, 3 bases at V and 7 bases at J, with 30 bases in the middle. This chain's CDR3 is CASSLRRTGRRDVPYEAFF. As DNA, the CDR3 is TGTGCCAGCAGTTTGAGGAGAACAGGCCGAAGAGATGTGCCATATGAAGCTTTCTTT.

The V gene is TRBV7-9, the J gene TRBJ1-2, with D perhaps TRBD1 (6 bases). The CDR3 runs 14 residues. Trimming removed 8 bases at V and 14 bases at J, with 27 bases between. CDR1 and CDR2 (germline): SEHNR, FQNEAQ (reference sequence). Written as DNA, the CDR3 is TGTGCCAGCCAAAAATCCCTCGGAGACAGGCCGCGAACCTTC. Encoded protein: CASQKSLGDRPRTF. The variable domain in full, completed from reference TRBV7-9 and TRBJ1-2, reads DTGVSQNPRHKITKRGQNVTFRCDPISEHNRLYWYRQTLGQGPEFLTYFQNEAQLEKSRLLSDRFSAERPKGSFSTLEIQRTEQGDSAMYLCASQKSLGDRPRTFGSGTRLTVV.

The DNA of the CDR3 is TGTGCGACTCAGCTTAATGAAAAACTGTTTTTT. Its protein is CATQLNEKLFF. The chain combines TRBV6-5 with TRBJ1-4; no definite D call. Germline CDR1 and CDR2: MNHEY and SVGAGI. This CDR3 contains 11 residues.

V and J are TRBV29-1 and TRBJ2-1; 7 positions match TRBD1. The germline gives CDR1 SQVTM, CDR2 ANQGSEA. V shed 4 bases and J 5 bases; nucleotides not matched to a gene: 11. CDR3 size: 15 residues. In DNA, the CDR3 is TGCAGCGTTGGAGGGGGCGCGGTCGGCCACAATGAGCAGTTCTTC. It translates to CSVGGGAVGHNEQFF.

The V and J genes are TRBV19 and TRBJ2-7; no clear D gene. The CDR3 sequence is 15 residues long. CDR1 and CDR2 (germline): LNHDA, SQIVND (reference sequence). V was shortened by 4 bases and J by 2 bases, with 15 bases between the two germline ends. CDR3 sequence reads: CASSTSVQDTYEQYV. The CDR3 DNA follows: TGTGCCAGTAGTACATCCGTCCAGGATACCTACGAGCAGTACGTC.